This T cell receptor (beta chain) originates from a study of Graves' ophthalmopathy and Graves' hyperthyroidism. Enrollment excluded any patients with other autoimmune diseases, uncontrolled infections, pregnancy or lactation. Amplified TCR beta CDR3 regions were obtained using RNA transcripts as template. First-round RT-PCR relied on HTBI primers, and a second-round multiplex PCR came next. TCRdb recomputed calls from the multiplex PCR reads with MiXCR, one row per CDR3 protein. The sample includes roughly 170,000 distinct CDR3 sequences, about two fifths of them seen just once. The CDR3 is 17 residues long. After removal of 4 bases from V and 1 base from J, the junction contained 14 bases not matched to a gene. The germline CDR1 and CDR2 sequences are SGHRS and YFSETQ. This clonotype was seen repeatedly, ten times or more.

The sequenced material came from peripheral blood. The origin of this receptor is a man aged 25 to 45 with Graves' ophthalmopathy. The rearrangement joins TRBV5-1 to TRBJ2-7, with 7 bases matching TRBD2. The CDR3 here is CASSPMSPGGGSYEQYF. The CDR3 region has the DNA TGCGCCAGCAGCCCCATGTCGCCGGGCGGGGGATCCTACGAGCAGTACTTC.